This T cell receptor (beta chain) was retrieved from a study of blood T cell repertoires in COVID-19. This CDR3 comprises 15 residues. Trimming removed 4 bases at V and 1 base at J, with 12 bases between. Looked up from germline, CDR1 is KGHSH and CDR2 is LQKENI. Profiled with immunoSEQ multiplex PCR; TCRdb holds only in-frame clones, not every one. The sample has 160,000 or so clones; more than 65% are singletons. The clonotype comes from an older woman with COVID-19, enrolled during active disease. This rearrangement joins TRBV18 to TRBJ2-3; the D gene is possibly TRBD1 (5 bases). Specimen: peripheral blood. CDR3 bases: TGTGCCAGCTCACAAGGACATACCGGCACAGATACGCAGTATTTT. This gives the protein CASSQGHTGTDTQYF.